This entry is about one T cell receptor (beta chain). Its antigen is undetermined. It was with unique molecular identifiers that the TCRbeta library was prepared. TCRdb recomputed calls from the PCR reads with MiXCR, one row per CDR3 protein. The sample has a few hundred thousand distinct CDR3 sequences, under 15% seen once; the top ten hold 2% to 2.5%. Trimming removed 4 bases from V and 5 bases from J, with 15 bases in between. The CDR3 covers 15 residues. The V gene's germline CDR1 is SGHRS and CDR2 YFSETQ. These data originate in a study of T-cell reconstitution after alpha-beta-depleted transplantation in children. General study points: The study traced high day-60 TCRbeta diversity in some patients to surviving recipient T cells and thymic progenitors. By one year post-transplant, T-cell counts and diversity largely arose from T cells that were newly produced. Reportedly, only several hundred clones from non-depleted graft cells drove alpha-beta T-cell counts at about two months.

The receptor's source is a male patient under 18 who had a stem cell transplant for acute myeloid leukemia, so the T cells may come from the graft donor. The input for sequencing was PBMCs, mostly from graft donor cells, taken 360 days after TCRalphabeta/CD19-depleted stem cell transplant. V is TRBV5-1 and J is TRBJ2-2, with D possibly matching TRBD1 (6 bases). The CDR3 nucleotides are TGCGCCAGCAGCGTCGCAGGGGTAGGAACCGGGGAGCTGTTTTTT. Protein product: CASSVAGVGTGELFF.